A single sample gave rise to the 11 T cell receptor beta chains below, sequenced in a study of shared clonotypes between healthy human individuals. Naive CD8 cells lacked CD45RO, underwent positive selection for CCR7 and left out terminally differentiated effector memory CD45RA+ cells. Generated by immunoSEQ multiplex PCR, the TCRdb table keeps only in-frame clones and is missing some. The sample has 750,000 to 1,000,000 clones, 92% seen once; the top ten hold less than 25%. Sequenced: naive CD8+ T cells sorted from blood. These receptors came from a young man in good health.

The chain uses TRBV28 and TRBJ2-1, with 7 bases aligning to TRBD2. CDR1 MDHEN and CDR2 SYDVKM come from the germline V gene. V shed 4 bases, J shed 3 bases, and the junction held 9 bases outside the gene matches. This CDR3 has 16 amino acids. CDR3 amino acids: CASSSSSGDGYNEQFF. The CDR3 coding sequence is TGTGCCAGCAGTTCCTCTAGCGGTGACGGCTACAATGAGCAGTTCTTC.

A remark on this clone: The junction does not match germline at one end; this may be a read error. The V gene is TRBV7-7, the J gene TRBJ2-1, with 7 bases matching TRBD2. The V gene's germline CDR1 is SSHAT and CDR2 FNYEAQ (reference sequence). This CDR3 is built from 20 residues. The CDR3 is CASSLLAGLTSLSSYNEQFF. As DNA, the CDR3 is TGTGCTAGCAGCTTACTTGCTGGGTTGACTAGCCTTTCGAGTTACAATGAGCAGTTCTTC.

This chain links TRBV18 with TRBJ2-1, with D maybe TRBD1 (5 bases). Per germline, CDR1 KGHSH and CDR2 LQKENI. V lost 4 bases and J lost 4, with 14 bases in between. The CDR3 loop spans 15 amino acids. CDR3: CASSLKTESYNEQFF. The CDR3, as DNA: TGTGCCAGCTCACTTAAGACAGAGAGTTACAATGAGCAGTTCTTC.

A remark on this clone: A read error may account for a junction end that differs from germline. The CDR3 spells CASSLLGTAYEQYF. CDR3 nucleotide sequence: TGTGCCAGCAGCTTATTAGGGACAGCCTACGAGCAGTACTTC. This chain uses TRBV27 with TRBJ2-7; 7 bases map to TRBD1. Germline CDR1 MNHEY, CDR2 SMNVEV (reference sequence). The CDR3 is 14 residues long.

The chain is built from TRBV5-1 and TRBJ2-1; TRBD2 might be the D (5 bases). Trimming took off 1 base at V and 6 bases at J, with 14 bases between the two ends. The CDR3 runs to 15 residues. Germline V gene sequence: CDR1 SGHRS, CDR2 YFSETQ. CDR3 in DNA: TGCGCCAGCAGCTTGACCCATGCTAGCCGCAATGAGCAGTTCTTC. It codes for CASSLTHASRNEQFF. Full variable domain (missing parts from reference TRBV5-1 and TRBJ2-1): KAGVTQTPRYLIKTRGQQVTLSCSPISGHRSVSWYQQTPGQGLQFLFEYFSETQRNKGNFPGRFSGRQFSNSRSEMNVSTLELGDSALYLCASSLTHASRNEQFFGPGTRLTVL.

The rearrangement uses TRBV27 and TRBJ2-3, with unresolved D. V lost 0 bases and J 0 bases, leaving 10 bases between the germline ends. CDR1 and CDR2 from the germline V gene are MNHEY and SMNVEV (reference sequence). The CDR3 has 16 amino acids. The CDR3 loop reads CASSLSGYASTDTQYF. The CDR3 DNA sequence: TGTGCCAGCAGTTTATCAGGGTACGCTAGCACAGATACGCAGTATTTT.

The chain carries TRBV13 and TRBJ1-4; 10 nucleotides line up with TRBD1. This CDR3 is 17 amino acids long. J gave up 8 bases and V 5 bases, and 14 bases lay outside the gene matches. Germline CDR1 and CDR2: PRHDT and FYEKMQ (reference sequence). The CDR3 DNA follows: TGTGCCAGCAGCCTCAACTTGGGGGACAGGGGTGGCGAAAAACTGTTTTTT. It translates to CASSLNLGDRGGEKLFF.

The rearrangement links TRBV4-3 to TRBJ2-7, with D possibly being TRBD1 (6 bases). Germline V gives CDR1 LGHNA, CDR2 YSLEER. V was trimmed by 4 bases and J by 1 base, leaving 11 bases between them. The CDR3 has 14 residues. CDR3 sequence (DNA): TGCGCCAGCAGCCCTTCTACAGGGTCCTACGAGCAGTACTTC. Translating gives CASSPSTGSYEQYF.

This clone occurred once. This chain joins TRBV28 and TRBJ2-7; the match to TRBD2 covers 7 bases. V was pared by 1 base and J by 0 bases, with 9 bases of the junction left unmatched. This CDR3 region has 17 residues. Germline lookup yields CDR1 MDHEN and CDR2 SYDVKM. The CDR3 here is CASSLYRAGKSSYEQYF. CDR3 in DNA: TGTGCCAGCAGTTTATATAGAGCGGGAAAGAGCTCCTACGAGCAGTACTTC.

The gene calls are TRBV9 and TRBJ2-7; 7 bases match TRBD2. V shed 3 bases and J 2 bases; nucleotides not matched to a gene: 14. The CDR3 contains 17 residues. Germline V gene sequence: CDR1 SGDLS, CDR2 YYNGEE. The CDR3 sequence is CASSDTSVSSRPYEQYF. Here the CDR3 DNA reads TGTGCCAGCAGCGATACTAGCGTCTCAAGCCGACCCTACGAGCAGTACTTC.

The chain recombines TRBV28 with TRBJ2-1, with TRBD1 identical over 11 bases. Trimming took 5 bases from V and 4 from J; bases not matched to a gene: 4. The CDR3 extends over 15 amino acids. The germline gives CDR1 MDHEN, CDR2 SYDVKM. The CDR3 protein is CASSTGTGGYNEQFF. In DNA, the CDR3 is TGTGCCAGCAGTACCGGGACAGGGGGTTACAATGAGCAGTTCTTC.